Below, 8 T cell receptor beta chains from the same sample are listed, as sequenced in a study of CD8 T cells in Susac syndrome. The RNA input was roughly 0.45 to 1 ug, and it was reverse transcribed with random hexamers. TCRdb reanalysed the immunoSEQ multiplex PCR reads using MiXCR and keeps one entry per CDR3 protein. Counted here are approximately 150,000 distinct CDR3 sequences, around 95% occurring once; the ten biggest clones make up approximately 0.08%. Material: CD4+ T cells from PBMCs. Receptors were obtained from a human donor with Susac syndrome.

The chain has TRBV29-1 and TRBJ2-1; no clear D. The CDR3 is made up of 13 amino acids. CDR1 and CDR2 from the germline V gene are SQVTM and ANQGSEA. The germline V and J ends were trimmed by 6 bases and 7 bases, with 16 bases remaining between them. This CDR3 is CSVGPHGGNEQFF. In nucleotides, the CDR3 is TGCAGCGTCGGGCCTCACGGTGGAAATGAGCAGTTCTTC.

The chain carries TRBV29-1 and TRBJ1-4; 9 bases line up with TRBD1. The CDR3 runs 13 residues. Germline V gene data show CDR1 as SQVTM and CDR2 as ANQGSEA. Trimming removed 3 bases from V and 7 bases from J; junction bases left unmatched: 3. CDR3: CSVDPGQGEKLFF. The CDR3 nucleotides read TGCAGCGTTGATCCGGGACAGGGTGAAAAACTGTTTTTT.

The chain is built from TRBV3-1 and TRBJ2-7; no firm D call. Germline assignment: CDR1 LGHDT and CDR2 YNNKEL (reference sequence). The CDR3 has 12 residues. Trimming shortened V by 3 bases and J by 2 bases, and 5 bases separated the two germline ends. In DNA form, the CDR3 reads TGTGCCAGCAGCCAGGACCCCTACGAGCAGTACTTC. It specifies CASSQDPYEQYF.

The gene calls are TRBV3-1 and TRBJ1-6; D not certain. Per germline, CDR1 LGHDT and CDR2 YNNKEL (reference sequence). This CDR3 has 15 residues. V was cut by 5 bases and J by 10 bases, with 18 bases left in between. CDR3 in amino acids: CASSEDRRARSPLHF. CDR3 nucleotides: TGTGCCAGCAGCGAGGATCGACGCGCCCGATCACCCCTCCACTTT.

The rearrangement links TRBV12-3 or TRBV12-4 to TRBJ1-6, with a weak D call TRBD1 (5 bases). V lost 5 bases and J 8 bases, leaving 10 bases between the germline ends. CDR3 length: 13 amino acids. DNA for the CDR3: TGTGCCAGCAGTGTCAGGGATTATTCACCCCTCCACTTT. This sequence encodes CASSVRDYSPLHF.

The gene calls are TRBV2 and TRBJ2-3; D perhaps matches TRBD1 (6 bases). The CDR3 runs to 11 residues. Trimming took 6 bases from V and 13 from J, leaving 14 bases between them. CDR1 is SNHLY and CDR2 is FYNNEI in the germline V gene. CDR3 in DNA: TGTGCCAGCAGCCCCGGACAGAAAAAGTATTTT. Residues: CASSPGQKKYF.

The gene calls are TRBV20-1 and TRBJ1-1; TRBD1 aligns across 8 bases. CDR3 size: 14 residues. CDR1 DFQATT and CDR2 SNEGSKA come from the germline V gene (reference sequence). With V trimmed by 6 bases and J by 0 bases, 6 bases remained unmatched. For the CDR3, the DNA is TGCAGTGCCCCACGGACAGGGATGAACACTGAAGCTTTCTTT. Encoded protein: CSAPRTGMNTEAFF.

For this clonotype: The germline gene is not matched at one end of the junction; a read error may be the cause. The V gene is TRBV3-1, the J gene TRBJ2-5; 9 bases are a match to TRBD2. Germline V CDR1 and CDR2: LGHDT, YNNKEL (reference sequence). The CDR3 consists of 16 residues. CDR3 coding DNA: TGTGCCAGCAGCCAAGATATCAGCGGGGGGCAAGCGACCCAGTACTTC. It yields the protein CASSQDISGGQATQYF.